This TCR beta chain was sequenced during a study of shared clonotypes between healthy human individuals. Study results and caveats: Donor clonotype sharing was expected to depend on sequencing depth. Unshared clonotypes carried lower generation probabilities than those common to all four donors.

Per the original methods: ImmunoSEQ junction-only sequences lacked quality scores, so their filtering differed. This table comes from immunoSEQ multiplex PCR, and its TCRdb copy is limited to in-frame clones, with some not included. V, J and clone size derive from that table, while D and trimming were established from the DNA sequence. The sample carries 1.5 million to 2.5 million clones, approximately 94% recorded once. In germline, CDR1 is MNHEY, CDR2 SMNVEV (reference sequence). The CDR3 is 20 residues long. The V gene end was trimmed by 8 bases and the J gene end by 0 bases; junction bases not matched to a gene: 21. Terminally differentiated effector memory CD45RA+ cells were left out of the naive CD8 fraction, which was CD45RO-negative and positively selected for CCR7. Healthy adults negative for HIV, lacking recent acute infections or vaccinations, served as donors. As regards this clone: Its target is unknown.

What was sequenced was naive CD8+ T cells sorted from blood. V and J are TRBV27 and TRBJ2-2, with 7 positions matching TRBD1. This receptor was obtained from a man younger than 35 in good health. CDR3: CASGSSLVGGPAANTGELFF. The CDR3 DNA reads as TGTGCCAGCGGCTCCTCCCTGGTAGGGGGCCCAGCTGCGAACACCGGGGAGCTGTTTTTT.